These 16 T cell receptor beta chains were sequenced from one sample in a study of blood T cell repertoires in COVID-19. Sequencing used immunoSEQ multiplex PCR; TCRdb keeps in-frame clones, though not all of them. The sample has about 430,000 clones, approximately 90% seen once. Sequenced sample: PBMCs or T cells enriched from blood (not recorded which). The receptors were gathered from a young woman who had been exposed to COVID-19.

This clone has a single count. The chain carries TRBV6-5 and TRBJ1-6, with a tentative D call TRBD1 (6 bases). Germline CDR1 MNHEY, CDR2 SVGAGI. The CDR3 covers 14 residues. V dropped 9 bases and J dropped 13 bases, with 22 bases sitting between them. The CDR3: CASLIQGPWGPLHF. The CDR3 DNA is TGTGCCAGTTTGATCCAGGGGCCTTGGGGCCCCCTCCACTTT.

The rearrangement uses TRBV11-2 and TRBJ2-5; 7 nucleotides match TRBD1. Trimming removed 5 bases from V and 2 bases from J; junction bases left unmatched: 5. The CDR3 sequence is 14 residues long. CDR1 SGHAT and CDR2 FQNNGV come from the germline V gene. This chain's CDR3 is CASSAPGQQETQYF. The CDR3, as DNA: TGTGCCAGCAGCGCCCCGGGACAGCAAGAGACCCAGTACTTC.

The CDR3, as DNA: TGTGCCAGCACCGCCGGGACTAAGTCCTACGAGCAGTACTTC. This gives the protein CASTAGTKSYEQYF. The chain joins TRBV5-8 to TRBJ2-7, with TRBD2 matching over 7 bases. The CDR3 runs to 14 residues. CDR1 is SGHTS and CDR2 is YDEGEE in the germline V gene. V dropped 6 bases and J dropped 1; count of bases not matched to a gene: 7.

This chain links TRBV24-1 with TRBJ2-3, with TRBD2 matching over 14 bases. In germline, CDR1 is KGHDR, CDR2 SFDVKD. The CDR3 spans 15 residues. The ends lost 10 bases at V and 2 bases at J; junction bases unmatched: 4. The CDR3 region has the DNA TGTGCCACTCGGACTAGCGGGGGGACCACAGATACGCAGTATTTT. The encoded protein is CATRTSGGTTDTQYF.

The chain couples TRBV5-5 to TRBJ1-5; TRBD1 is a possible D gene (5 bases). Germline V gene lookup returns CDR1 SGHKS and CDR2 YYEKEE (reference sequence). The CDR3 runs 13 residues. Trimming shortened V by 7 bases and J by 2 bases, and 10 bases separated the two germline ends. CDR3 region: CASQGDGNQPQHF. CDR3 sequence (DNA): TGTGCCAGCCAAGGGGATGGCAATCAGCCCCAGCATTTT.

A remark on this clone: Germline and junction disagree at one end, which may indicate a read error. The chain uses TRBV6-4 and TRBJ2-7; D is perhaps TRBD2 (7 bases). The CDR3 sequence is 11 residues long. CDR1 is MRHNA, CDR2 SNTAGT, per germline. Here the CDR3 reads CASSWGGHPPF. The CDR3 coding sequence is TGTGCCAGCAGTTGGGGGGGACATCCCCCCTTC.

The chain links TRBV10-3 to TRBJ2-4; possible D gene TRBD2, 6 bases. Germline CDR1 is ENHRY and CDR2 is SYGVKD. This CDR3 has 20 residues. Trimming removed 6 bases at V and 0 bases at J, with 27 bases between. CDR3 DNA: TGTGCCATCAGCAGGAGGGCAGAACAGAGGACGGCCAAAGCCAAAAACATTCAGTACTTC. It codes for CAISRRAEQRTAKAKNIQYF.

The CDR3 sequence is CASSQGLAGTYNEQFF. CDR3 nucleotide sequence: TGCGCCAGCAGCCAAGGACTAGCGGGGACCTACAATGAGCAGTTCTTC. The V and J genes are TRBV4-3 and TRBJ2-1, with TRBD2 identical over 11 bases. With V trimmed by 1 base and J by 2 bases, 1 base remained unmatched. Germline-derived CDR1 and CDR2 are LGHNA and YSLEER. CDR3 size: 16 residues.

This chain links TRBV24-1 with TRBJ2-5; D is possibly TRBD1 (5 bases). Germline CDR1 and CDR2: KGHDR and SFDVKD. Trimming took 2 bases from V and 4 from J, leaving 13 bases between them. CDR3 length: 15 amino acids. The CDR3 nucleotides read TGTGCCACCAGTGATTCCGCAGGGTACAGAGAGACCCAGTACTTC. Amino acid sequence: CATSDSAGYRETQYF.

The rearrangement joins TRBV5-1 to TRBJ1-5; 12 positions agree with TRBD1. Trimming removed 4 bases from V and 7 bases from J; junction bases left unmatched: 6. The CDR3 sequence is 15 residues long. Per the germline V gene, CDR1 is SGHRS and CDR2 is YFSETQ. The CDR3 DNA reads as TGCGCCAGCAGCGTAGGGACAGGGGGCTGGCAGCCCCAGCATTTT. Translated: CASSVGTGGWQPQHF.

The chain uses TRBV29-1 and TRBJ1-5, with D perhaps matching TRBD1 (5 bases). The germline CDR1 and CDR2 sequences are SQVTM and ANQGSEA. The germline V and J ends were trimmed by 5 bases and 3 bases, with 14 bases remaining between them. CDR3 length: 14 residues. The CDR3 DNA reads TGCAGCGTTCTTACCCAGGGAAACAATCAGCCCCAGCATTTT. Its translation: CSVLTQGNNQPQHF.

The chain employs TRBV9 and TRBJ2-1; D might be TRBD1 (6 bases). The CDR3 length is 14 residues. Trimming pared 3 bases from V and 1 base from J, leaving 8 bases between. The germline V gene encodes CDR1 SGDLS and CDR2 YYNGEE. CDR3 protein: CASSGTASYNEQFF. CDR3 nucleotides: TGTGCCAGCAGCGGGACAGCTTCCTACAATGAGCAGTTCTTC.

This chain connects TRBV19 to TRBJ2-7, with D uncertain. V lost 6 bases to trimming and J lost 5 bases, with 14 bases between them. This CDR3 has 13 amino acids. From germline, CDR1 is LNHDA and CDR2 SQIVND (reference sequence). The CDR3 reads CASSAISVNEQYF. The CDR3 region has the DNA TGTGCCAGTAGCGCTATCTCGGTGAACGAGCAGTACTTC.

The rearrangement links TRBV28 to TRBJ2-7, with no clear D. The V gene lost 3 bases and the J gene lost 5 bases, with 8 bases spanning the gap. In germline, CDR1 is MDHEN, CDR2 SYDVKM. The CDR3 loop spans 12 amino acids. The CDR3 is CASSFAENEQYF. In DNA form, the CDR3 reads TGTGCCAGCAGTTTCGCGGAGAACGAGCAGTACTTC.

The rearrangement uses TRBV27 and TRBJ2-2, with 11 nucleotides matching TRBD2. The CDR3 is 16 amino acids. Germline values: CDR1 MNHEY, CDR2 SMNVEV (reference sequence). The junction had 10 bases not matched to a gene; V was cut back by 8 bases and J by 5 bases. CDR3: CASQYLSGRGTGELFF. CDR3 DNA sequence: TGTGCCAGCCAGTACCTTAGCGGGAGGGGTACCGGGGAGCTGTTTTTT.

The V call is TRBV30, the J call TRBJ2-1; 7 bases are a match to TRBD1. The CDR3 has 19 residues. V was clipped by 5 bases and J by 0 bases; unmatched bases: 19. Germline V CDR1 and CDR2: GTSNPN, SVGIG (reference sequence). CDR3 residues: CAWEGFGTDINLSYNEQFF. The CDR3 DNA sequence: TGTGCCTGGGAAGGGTTTGGGACAGACATAAATCTCTCCTACAATGAGCAGTTCTTC.